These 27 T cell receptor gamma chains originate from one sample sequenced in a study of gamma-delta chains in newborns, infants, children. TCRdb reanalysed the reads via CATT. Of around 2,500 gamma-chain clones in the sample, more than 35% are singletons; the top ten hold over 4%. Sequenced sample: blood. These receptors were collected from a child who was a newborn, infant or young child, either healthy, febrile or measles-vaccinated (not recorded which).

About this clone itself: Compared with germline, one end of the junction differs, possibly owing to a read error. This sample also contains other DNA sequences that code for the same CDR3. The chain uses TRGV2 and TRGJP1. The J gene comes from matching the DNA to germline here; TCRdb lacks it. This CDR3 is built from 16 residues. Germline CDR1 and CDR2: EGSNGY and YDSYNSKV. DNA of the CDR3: TGTGCCACCTGGGACGAACAACATACCACTGGCTGGTTCAAGATATTT. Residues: CATWDEQHTTGWFKIF.

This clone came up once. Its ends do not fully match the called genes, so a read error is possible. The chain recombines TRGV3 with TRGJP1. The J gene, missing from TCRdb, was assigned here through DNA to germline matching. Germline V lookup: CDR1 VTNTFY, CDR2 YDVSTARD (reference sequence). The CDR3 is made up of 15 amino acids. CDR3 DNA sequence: TGTGCCACCTGGGACAGGCATACCACTGGTTGGGTCAAGATATTT. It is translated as CATWDRHTTGWVKIF.

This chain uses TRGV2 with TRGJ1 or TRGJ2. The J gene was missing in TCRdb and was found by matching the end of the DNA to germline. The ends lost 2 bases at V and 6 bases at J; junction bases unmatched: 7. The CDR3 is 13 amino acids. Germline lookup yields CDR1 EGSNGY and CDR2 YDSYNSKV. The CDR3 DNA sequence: TGTGCCACCTGGGACGAGGGGGGTTATAAGAAACTCTTT. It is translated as CATWDEGGYKKLF.

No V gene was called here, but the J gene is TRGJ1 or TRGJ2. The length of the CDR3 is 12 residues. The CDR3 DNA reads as TGTGCCACCTTTGATGGGCCGGGGGAGAAACTCTTT. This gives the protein CATFDGPGEKLF.

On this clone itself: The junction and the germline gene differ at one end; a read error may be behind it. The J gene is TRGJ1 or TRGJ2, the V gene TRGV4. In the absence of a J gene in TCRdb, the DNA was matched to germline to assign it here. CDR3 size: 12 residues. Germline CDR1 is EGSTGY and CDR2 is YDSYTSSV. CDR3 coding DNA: TGTGCCAACTGGGATGAAGGTTATAAGAAACTCTTT. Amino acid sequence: CANWDEGYKKLF.

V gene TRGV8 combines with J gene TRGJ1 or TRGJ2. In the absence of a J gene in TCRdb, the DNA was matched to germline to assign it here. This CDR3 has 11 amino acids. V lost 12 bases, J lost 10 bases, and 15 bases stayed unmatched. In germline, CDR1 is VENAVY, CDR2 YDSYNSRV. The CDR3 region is CAAGDQHKKLF. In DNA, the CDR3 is TGTGCCGCTGGGGATCAGCACAAGAAACTCTTT.

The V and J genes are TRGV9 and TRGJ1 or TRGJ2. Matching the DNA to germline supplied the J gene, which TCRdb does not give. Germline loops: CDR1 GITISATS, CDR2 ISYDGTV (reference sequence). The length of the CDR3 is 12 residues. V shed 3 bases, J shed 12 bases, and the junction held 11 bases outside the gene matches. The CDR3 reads CALWEMYMRKLF. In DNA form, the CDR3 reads TGTGCCTTGTGGGAGATGTATATGAGGAAACTCTTT.

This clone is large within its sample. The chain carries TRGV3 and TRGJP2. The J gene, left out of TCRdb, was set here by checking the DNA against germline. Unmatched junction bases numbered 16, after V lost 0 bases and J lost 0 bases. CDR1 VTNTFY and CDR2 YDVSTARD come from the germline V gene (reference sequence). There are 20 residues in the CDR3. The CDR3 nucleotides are TGTGCCACCTGGGACAGGCGGTCGATTCGAGGGTATAGTAGTGATTGGATCAAGACGTTT. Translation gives CATWDRRSIRGYSSDWIKTF.

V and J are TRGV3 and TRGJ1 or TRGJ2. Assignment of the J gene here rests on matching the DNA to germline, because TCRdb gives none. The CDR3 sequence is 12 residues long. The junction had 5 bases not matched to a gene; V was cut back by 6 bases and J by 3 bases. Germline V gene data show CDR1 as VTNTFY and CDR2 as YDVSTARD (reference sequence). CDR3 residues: CATWSFYYKKLF. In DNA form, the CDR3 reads TGTGCCACCTGGTCCTTTTATTATAAGAAACTCTTT.

CDR3 residues: CALWEVQSLGKKIKVF. CDR3 nucleotide sequence: TGTGCCTTGTGGGAGGTGCAGAGTTTGGGCAAAAAAATCAAGGTATTT. The chain couples TRGV9 to TRGJP. In the absence of a J gene in TCRdb, the DNA was matched to germline to assign it here. With V trimmed by 0 bases and J by 10 bases, 6 bases remained unmatched. Per the germline V gene, CDR1 is GITISATS and CDR2 is ISYDGTV (reference sequence). This CDR3 is 16 amino acids long.

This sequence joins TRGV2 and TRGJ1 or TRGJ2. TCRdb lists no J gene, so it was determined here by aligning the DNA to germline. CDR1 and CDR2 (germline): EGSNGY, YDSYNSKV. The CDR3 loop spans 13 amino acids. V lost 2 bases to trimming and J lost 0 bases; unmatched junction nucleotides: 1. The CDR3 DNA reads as TGTGCCACCTGGGACGAGAATTATTATAAGAAACTCTTT. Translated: CATWDENYYKKLF.

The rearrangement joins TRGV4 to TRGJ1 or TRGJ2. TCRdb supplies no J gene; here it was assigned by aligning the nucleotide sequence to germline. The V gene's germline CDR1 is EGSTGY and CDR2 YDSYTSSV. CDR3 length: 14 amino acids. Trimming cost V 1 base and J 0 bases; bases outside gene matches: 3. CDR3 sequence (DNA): TGTGCCACCTGGGATGGTACGAATTATTATAAGAAACTCTTT. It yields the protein CATWDGTNYYKKLF.

CDR3 DNA: TGTGCCACCTGGGATGGGCCAAAGATCTATTATAAGAAACTCTTT. This encodes CATWDGPKIYYKKLF. The chain employs TRGV4 and TRGJ1 or TRGJ2. Because TCRdb records no J gene, it was assigned here through a match of the DNA to germline. This CDR3 is 15 amino acids long. Germline CDR1 is EGSTGY and CDR2 is YDSYTSSV. Losses at the gene ends were 0 bases for V and 4 bases for J; bases not matched to a gene: 9.

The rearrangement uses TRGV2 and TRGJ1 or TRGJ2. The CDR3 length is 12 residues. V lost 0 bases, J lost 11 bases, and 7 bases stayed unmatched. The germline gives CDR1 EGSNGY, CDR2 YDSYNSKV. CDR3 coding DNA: TGTGCCACCTGGGACGGGCCGCGTGAGAAACTCTTT. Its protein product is CATWDGPREKLF.

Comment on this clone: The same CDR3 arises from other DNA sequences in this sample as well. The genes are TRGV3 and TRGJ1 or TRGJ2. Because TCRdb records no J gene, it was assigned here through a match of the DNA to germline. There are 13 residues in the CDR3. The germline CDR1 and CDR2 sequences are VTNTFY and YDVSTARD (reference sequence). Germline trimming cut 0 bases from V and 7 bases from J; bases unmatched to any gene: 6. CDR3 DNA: TGTGCCACCTGGGACAGGCTTGAGTATAAGAAACTCTTT. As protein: CATWDRLEYKKLF.

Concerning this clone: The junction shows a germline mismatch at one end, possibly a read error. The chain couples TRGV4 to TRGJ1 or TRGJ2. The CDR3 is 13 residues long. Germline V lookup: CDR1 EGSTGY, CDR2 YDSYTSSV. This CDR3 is CATCDVPGYKKLF. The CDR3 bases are TGTGCCACCTGTGATGTGCCTGGATATAAGAAACTCTTT.

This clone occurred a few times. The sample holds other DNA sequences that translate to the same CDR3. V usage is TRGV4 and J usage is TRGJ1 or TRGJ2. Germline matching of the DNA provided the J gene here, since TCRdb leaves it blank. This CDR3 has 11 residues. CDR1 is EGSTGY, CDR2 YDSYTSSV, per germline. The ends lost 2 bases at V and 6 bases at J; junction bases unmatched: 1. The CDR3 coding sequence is TGTGCCACCTGGGATGTTTATAAGAAACTCTTT. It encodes CATWDVYKKLF.

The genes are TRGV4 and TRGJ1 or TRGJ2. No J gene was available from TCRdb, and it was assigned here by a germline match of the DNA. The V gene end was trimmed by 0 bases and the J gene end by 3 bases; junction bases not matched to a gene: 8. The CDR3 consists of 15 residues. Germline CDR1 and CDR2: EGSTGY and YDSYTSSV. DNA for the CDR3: TGTGCCACCTGGGATGGGCTAACAATTTATTATAAGAAACTCTTT. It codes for CATWDGLTIYYKKLF.

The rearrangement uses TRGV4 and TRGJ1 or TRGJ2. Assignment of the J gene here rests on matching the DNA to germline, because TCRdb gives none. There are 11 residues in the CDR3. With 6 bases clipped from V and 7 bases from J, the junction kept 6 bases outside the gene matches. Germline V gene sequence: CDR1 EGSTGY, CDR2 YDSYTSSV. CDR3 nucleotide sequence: TGTGCCACCTGGCGGGTCTATAAGAAACTCTTT. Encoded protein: CATWRVYKKLF.

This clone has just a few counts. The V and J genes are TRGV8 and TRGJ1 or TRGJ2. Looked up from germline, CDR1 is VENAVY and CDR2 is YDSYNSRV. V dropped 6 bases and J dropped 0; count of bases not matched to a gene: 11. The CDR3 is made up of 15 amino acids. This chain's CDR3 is CATWIPNSNYYKKLF. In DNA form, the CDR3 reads TGTGCCACCTGGATCCCAAACTCGAATTATTATAAGAAACTCTTT.

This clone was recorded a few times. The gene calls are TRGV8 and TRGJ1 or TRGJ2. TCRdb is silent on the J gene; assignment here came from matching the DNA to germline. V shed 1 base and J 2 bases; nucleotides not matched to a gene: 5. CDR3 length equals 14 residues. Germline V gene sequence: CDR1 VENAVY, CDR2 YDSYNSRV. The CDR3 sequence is CATWDSHHYYKKLF. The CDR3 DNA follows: TGTGCCACCTGGGATAGCCACCATTATTATAAGAAACTCTTT.

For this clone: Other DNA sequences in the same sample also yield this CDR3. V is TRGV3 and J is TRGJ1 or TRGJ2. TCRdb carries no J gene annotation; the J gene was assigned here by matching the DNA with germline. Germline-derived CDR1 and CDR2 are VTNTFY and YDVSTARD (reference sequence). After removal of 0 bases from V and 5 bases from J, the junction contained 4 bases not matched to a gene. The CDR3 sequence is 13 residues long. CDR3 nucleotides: TGTGCCACCTGGGACAGGCCGAATTATAAGAAACTCTTT. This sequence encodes CATWDRPNYKKLF.

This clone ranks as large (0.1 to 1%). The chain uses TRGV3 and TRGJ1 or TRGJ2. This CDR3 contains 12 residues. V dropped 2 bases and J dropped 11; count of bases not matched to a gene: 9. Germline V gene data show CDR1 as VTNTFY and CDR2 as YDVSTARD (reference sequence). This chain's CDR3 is CATWDKRWQKLF. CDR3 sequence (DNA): TGTGCCACCTGGGACAAACGATGGCAGAAACTCTTT.

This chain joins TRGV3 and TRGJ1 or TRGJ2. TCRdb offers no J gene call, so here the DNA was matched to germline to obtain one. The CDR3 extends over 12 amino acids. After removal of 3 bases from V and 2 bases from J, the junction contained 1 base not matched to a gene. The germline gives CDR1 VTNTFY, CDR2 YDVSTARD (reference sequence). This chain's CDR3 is CATWDDYYKKLF. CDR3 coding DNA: TGTGCCACCTGGGACGATTATTATAAGAAACTCTTT.

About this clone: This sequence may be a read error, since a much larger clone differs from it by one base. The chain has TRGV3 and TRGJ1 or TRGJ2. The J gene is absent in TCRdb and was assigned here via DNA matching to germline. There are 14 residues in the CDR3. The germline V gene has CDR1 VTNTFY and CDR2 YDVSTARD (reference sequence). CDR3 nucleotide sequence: TGTGCCACCTGGGGCAGGCTCCGGACCTCTGGGAAACTCTTT. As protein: CATWGRLRTSGKLF.

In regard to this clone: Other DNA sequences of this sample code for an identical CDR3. CDR3 coding DNA: TGTGCCTTGTGGGAGGTGCTGGAGTTGGGCAAAAAAATCAAGGTATTT. It yields the protein CALWEVLELGKKIKVF. The chain employs TRGV9 and TRGJP. TCRdb lists no J gene, so it was determined here by aligning the DNA to germline. There are 16 residues in the CDR3. CDR1 is GITISATS, CDR2 ISYDGTV, per germline (reference sequence). The J segment lost 7 bases and the V segment lost 0 bases, leaving 3 bases of the junction unmatched.

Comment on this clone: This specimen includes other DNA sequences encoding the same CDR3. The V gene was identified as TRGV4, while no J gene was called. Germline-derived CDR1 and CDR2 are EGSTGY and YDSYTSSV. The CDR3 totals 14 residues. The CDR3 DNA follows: TGTGCCACCTGGGATGGGCCAGATTATTATAAGAAGCTCTTT. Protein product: CATWDGPDYYKKLF.